This is a list of T cell receptor beta chains from one sample in a study of blood T cell repertoires in COVID-19. Data came from immunoSEQ multiplex PCR; TCRdb stores just in-frame clones and leaves some out. The top ten clones hold under 7% of a sample with roughly 50,000 clones, 80% to 95% of them seen once. The sample was peripheral blood. Every receptor here comes from a man aged 50 to 59 with active COVID-19. The CDR3 runs from the conserved cysteine through the conserved F or W. D genes are given only for firm matches. For some rows the clone size is stated as once, few or many, or as a class when expanded; others skip it.

D | size | J | V | DNA | CDR3
NA | NA | TRBJ1-2 | TRBV7-9 | TGTGCCAGCAGCTCCTCGGTGAGCAATTTCTATGGCTACACCTTC | CASSSSVSNFYGYTF
TRBD2 | NA | TRBJ2-1 | TRBV6-5 | TGTGCCAGCGGCAGGACTAGCGGGGTATACAATGAGCAGTTCTTC | CASGRTSGVYNEQFF
NA | NA | TRBJ2-3 | TRBV11-3 | TGTGCCAGCAGCTTTGGCCGAACAGATACGCAGTATTTT | CASSFGRTDTQYF
TRBD1 | NA | TRBJ1-1 | TRBV2 | TGTGCCAGCAGTGGGACAGGGCCCATGAACACTGAAGCTTTCTTT | CASSGTGPMNTEAFF
NA | NA | TRBJ1-1 | TRBV2 | TGTGCCAGCGATCGCAACACCGAAGCTTTCTTT | CASDRNTEAFF
NA | NA | TRBJ1-2 | TRBV6-2/TRBV6-3 | TGTGCCAGCAGTGACGGCGGGGGCTACACCTTC | CASSDGGGYTF
NA | NA | TRBJ2-6 | TRBV29-1 | TGCAGCGTTGCGCGACAGTACTCTGGGGCCAACGTCCTGACTTTC | CSVARQYSGANVLTF
TRBD1 | few | TRBJ2-7 | TRBV6-5 | TGTGCCAGCAGCAGGGGGCCTGCTTACGAGCAGTACTTC | CASSRGPAYEQYF
TRBD2 | NA | TRBJ2-5 | TRBV6-5 | TGTGCCAGCAGTTACAACCCAGCGGGGACTCAAGAGACCCAGTACTTC | CASSYNPAGTQETQYF
TRBD2 | NA | TRBJ2-7 | TRBV3-1/TRBV3-2 | TGTGCCAGCAGCCAAGAGGGCCCAGCGGGGGAGCAGTACTTC | CASSQEGPAGEQYF
NA | NA | TRBJ1-5 | TRBV28 | TGTGCCAGCAGTCAACCCACTCGGGTTCAGCCCCAGCATTTT | CASSQPTRVQPQHF
TRBD2 | NA | TRBJ2-3 | TRBV18 | TGTGCCAGCTCACCAAGGGAGACAGTAGCGGGGATGGCAGATACGCAGTATTTT | CASSPRETVAGMADTQYF
NA | NA | TRBJ2-5 | TRBV7-2 | TGTGCCAGCAGCTTAGATGGGGGCTCTAGCCATTGGAGGGAGACCCAGTACTTC | CASSLDGGSSHWRETQYF
TRBD2 | NA | TRBJ2-1 | TRBV2 | TGTGCCAGCTTCATACGGGAGGGGAGCAATGAGCAGTTCTTC | CASFIREGSNEQFF
NA | NA | TRBJ1-2 | TRBV5-1 | TGCGCCAGCAGCGCAATTTCTGGGGGCAAGTATGGCTACACCTTC | CASSAISGGKYGYTF
NA | NA | TRBJ2-7 | TRBV5-1 | TGCGCCAGCAGCGGGACTGTGCCCTACGAGCAGTACTTC | CASSGTVPYEQYF
TRBD1 | NA | TRBJ2-7 | TRBV7-9 | TGTGCCAGCAGCGGGACAGGTGTGACCTACGAGCAGTACTTC | CASSGTGVTYEQYF
NA | NA | TRBJ1-5 | TRBV6-2/TRBV6-3 | TGTGCCAGCAGTATAATTAGCAATCAGCCCCAGCATTTT | CASSIISNQPQHF
NA | NA | TRBJ2-5 | TRBV9 | TGTGCCAGCAGCCCGAGACCCCGCGCGGGTGTGGGGGAGACCCAGTACTTC | CASSPRPRAGVGETQYF
NA | NA | TRBJ2-1 | TRBV20-1 | TGCAGTGCTAGGCTGGCCCGTGAGCAGTTCTTC | CSARLAREQFF
NA | NA | TRBJ1-1 | TRBV11-2 | TGTGCCAGCAGCTTAGAGAGCCCGAAAGCTTTCTTT | CASSLESPKAFF
TRBD2 | NA | TRBJ2-7 | TRBV27 | TGTGCCAGCAGTTCGGGACTAGCGGGAGCCTACGAGCAGTACTTC | CASSSGLAGAYEQYF
TRBD1 | NA | TRBJ1-1 | TRBV10-3 | TGTGCCATCAGCACAGTGGGACAGGGTTCTAACACTGAAGCTTTCTTT | CAISTVGQGSNTEAFF
TRBD2 | NA | TRBJ2-3 | TRBV29-1 | TGCAGCGTTCGCGGGAGATTTGAGGATACGCAGTATTTT | CSVRGRFEDTQYF
TRBD2 | NA | TRBJ2-4 | TRBV28 | TGTGCCAGCAGTTCACGACTAACTAGCGGGGGGGTCCTAACGGAGCCAAACATTCAGTACTTC | CASSSRLTSGGVLTEPNIQYF
TRBD1 | once | TRBJ2-3 | TRBV6-6 | TGTGCCAGCAGGCCTATCCGGGACAGGCTCTGGGATACGCAGTATTTT | CASRPIRDRLWDTQYF
TRBD1 | NA | TRBJ1-2 | TRBV2 | TGTGCCAGCAGTGAAGGGGTACAGGGGAACTATGGCTACACCTTC | CASSEGVQGNYGYTF
NA | NA | TRBJ1-4 | TRBV7-8 | TGTGCCAGCAGCTTAGCTGGCCTTGCAACTAATGAAAAACTGTTTTTT | CASSLAGLATNEKLFF
NA | NA | TRBJ1-2 | TRBV19 | TGTGCCAGTAGTCGTCAGGGCGGTGGCTACACCTTC | CASSRQGGGYTF
NA | NA | TRBJ1-1 | TRBV4-1 | TGCGCCAGCAGCCAAGATTATGGGGGCGGTACTGAAGCTTTCTTT | CASSQDYGGGTEAFF
NA | NA | TRBJ2-7 | TRBV5-6 | TGTGCCAGCAGCCAGGGGACCTCGGAGCAGTACTTC | CASSQGTSEQYF
TRBD2 | NA | TRBJ2-3 | TRBV27 | TGTGCCAGCAGGAAACCGGGACTAGCGGGGATGTTGGATACGCAGTATTTT | CASRKPGLAGMLDTQYF
NA | NA | TRBJ2-5 | TRBV5-4 | TGTGCCAGCAGCTTCTATACTAGACGAGAGACCCAGTACTTC | CASSFYTRRETQYF
TRBD1 | NA | TRBJ1-4 | TRBV3-1/TRBV3-2 | TGTGCCAGCAGCTTCGGACAGGCAAAACTGTTTTTT | CASSFGQAKLFF
NA | NA | TRBJ1-1 | TRBV5-1 | TGCGCCAGCAGCTTGTACCGGGAACGGGGCACTGAAGCTTTCTTT | CASSLYRERGTEAFF
TRBD1 | NA | TRBJ1-1 | TRBV5-4 | TGTGCCAGCAGTCGACAGGGCGATGAAGCTTTCTTT | CASSRQGDEAFF
TRBD1 | NA | TRBJ1-5 | TRBV28 | TGTGCCAGCAGGACGCGGGACAGGGTCGGTCAGCCCCAGCATTTT | CASRTRDRVGQPQHF
NA | NA | TRBJ2-2 | TRBV12-3/TRBV12-4 | TGTGCCAGCAGTTTCGGTGTCACCGGGGAGCTGTTTTTT | CASSFGVTGELFF
NA | NA | TRBJ1-1 | TRBV2 | TGTGCCAGCAGTCCTCAGATGAACACTGAAGCTTTCTTT | CASSPQMNTEAFF
NA | NA | TRBJ2-7 | TRBV30 | TGTGCCTGGAGTCTTCTAGACGAGCAGTACTTC | CAWSLLDEQYF
NA | once | TRBJ2-1 | TRBV3-1/TRBV3-2 | TGTGCCAGCAGCCAAGCACTAGAAAAACACAATGAGCAGTTCTTC | CASSQALEKHNEQFF
TRBD1 | NA | TRBJ2-2 | TRBV7-9 | TGTGCCAGCAGCTTAAGCTTCCAGGGGGCGTTCGACACCGGGGAGCTGTTTTTT | CASSLSFQGAFDTGELFF
TRBD1 | NA | TRBJ2-7 | TRBV6-6 | TGTGCCAGCAGCTCGGGACAGGTCCCCTACGAGCAGTACTTC | CASSSGQVPYEQYF
TRBD2 | NA | TRBJ2-3 | TRBV27 | TGTGCCAGCAGTTTATCACCACTAGCGGGAGCGGCAGATACGCAGTATTTT | CASSLSPLAGAADTQYF
TRBD2 | NA | TRBJ2-3 | TRBV29-1 | TGCAGCGTACAAGCGGGGGGCACAGATACGCAGTATTTT | CSVQAGGTDTQYF
TRBD2 | NA | TRBJ2-2 | TRBV4-2 | TGTGCCAGCAGCCGGCAGCTAGCGGTGAACACCGGGGAGCTGTTTTTT | CASSRQLAVNTGELFF
TRBD1 | NA | TRBJ1-1 | TRBV27 | TGTGCCAGCAGGCGTGACAGGGCCTCGAAAGAAACTGAAGCTTTCTTT | CASRRDRASKETEAFF